This T cell receptor (beta chain) came from a study of tumor and adjacent non-tumor tissue in lung cancer. The library came from three nested PCR rounds adapted from ARM-PCR protocols. MiXCR, run by TCRdb on the multiplex PCR reads, gives a single entry per CDR3 protein. The repertoire includes under 100,000 distinct CDR3 sequences, roughly 62% of them detected once, and more than 14% sits in the top ten. RNA was extracted from bulk tissue without any cell sorting. Study-level findings and limits: Top 100 clones took a larger repertoire share in normal lung.

As concerns this clonotype: What it binds is not known. The junction differs from germline at one of its ends, possibly a read error.

Germline V gives CDR1 SGHAT, CDR2 FQNNGV. The CDR3 extends over 16 amino acids. The receptor's source is a man in his 70s with non-small cell lung cancer. Specimen: lung tumor tissue. The rearrangement links TRBV11-2 to TRBJ2-1, with D perhaps TRBD2 (6 bases). For the CDR3, the DNA is TGTGGCAGCAGCTTCGGGAGAGCACCCATAATGGATGAGCAGTTCTTC. Translation: CGSSFGRAPIMDEQFF.